The next 22 T cell receptor beta chains were all read from a single sample in a study of early T cells in non-severe SARS-CoV-2 infection. MiXCR was run by TCRdb on the 5' RACE reads, yielding one entry per CDR3 protein. Altogether some 96,000 distinct CDR3 sequences are present, approximately 13% being singletons, with the ten largest covering under 2.5%. The sequencing input was whole blood. Every receptor here comes from an adult who was a healthcare worker with PCR-confirmed SARS-CoV-2 infection or an uninfected control (not recorded which).

The V gene is TRBV12-3 or TRBV12-4, the J gene TRBJ2-3; TRBD1 agrees at 7 bases. V shed 7 bases, J shed 4 bases, and the junction held 8 bases outside the gene matches. The CDR3 has 14 amino acids. The CDR3 sequence: CASTPTGIADTQYF. In DNA, the CDR3 is TGTGCCAGCACCCCGACAGGGATCGCAGATACGCAGTATTTT.

In regard to this clonotype: It may be a read error: a sequence one base away is much more abundant. The chain joins TRBV4-3 to TRBJ1-5; D may be TRBD1 (6 bases). Deletions cut 5 bases from V and 7 bases from J, with 12 bases between. The germline V gene encodes CDR1 LGHNA and CDR2 YSLEER. CDR3 length equals 13 residues. The CDR3, as DNA: TGCGCCAGCAGCTCAGACAGGATCCAGCCCCAGCATTTT. It codes for CASSSDRIQPQHF.

This clonotype appeared many times. The chain uses TRBV11-1 and TRBJ2-1, with D hard to call. Per germline, CDR1 SGHAT and CDR2 FQDESV (reference sequence). The CDR3 extends over 17 amino acids. The V end was cut by 4 bases, the J end by 5 bases, with 21 bases between. The CDR3 region is CASSSPEFRVRNNEQFF. The CDR3 DNA sequence: TGTGCCAGCAGCTCCCCGGAATTTAGGGTGAGGAACAATGAGCAGTTCTTC. Based on the CDR3 plus reference TRBV11-1 and TRBJ2-1, the full variable domain is EAEVAQSPRYKITEKSQAVAFWCDPISGHATLYWYRQILGQGPELLVQFQDESVVDDSQLPKDRFSAERLKGVDSTLKIQPAELGDSAMYLCASSSPEFRVRNNEQFFGPGTRLTVL.

The V and J genes are TRBV2 and TRBJ2-7; D call uncertain. This CDR3 has 12 amino acids. The germline V gene encodes CDR1 SNHLY and CDR2 FYNNEI. Trimming took 7 bases from V and 2 from J, leaving 9 bases between them. The CDR3, as DNA: TGTGCCAGCAAATGGGGTCCCTACGAGCAGTACTTC. This encodes CASKWGPYEQYF.

The sample holds a few counts of this clonotype. This chain links TRBV19 with TRBJ1-1; D gene unclear. Germline V lookup: CDR1 LNHDA, CDR2 SQIVND (reference sequence). V was clipped by 1 base and J by 1 base, with 13 bases between them. This CDR3 is built from 16 residues. The CDR3 region is CASSIGSRHSNTEAFF. The CDR3 DNA is TGTGCCAGTAGTATAGGGTCCCGCCACTCGAACACTGAAGCTTTCTTT. Filled out from reference TRBV19 and TRBJ1-1, the complete variable domain reads DGGITQSPKYLFRKEGQNVTLSCEQNLNHDAMYWYRQDPGQGLRLIYYSQIVNDFQKGDIAEGYSVSREKKESFPLTVTSAQKNPTAFYLCASSIGSRHSNTEAFFGQGTRLTVV.

The J gene is TRBJ2-3, the V gene TRBV25-1; no clear D gene. This CDR3 contains 10 residues. Per the germline V gene, CDR1 is MGHDK and CDR2 is SYGVNS. V lost 2 bases, J lost 7 bases, and 1 base lay in between. CDR3 in amino acids: CASSEHTQYF. DNA for the CDR3: TGTGCCAGCAGTGAACATACGCAGTATTTT.

The CDR3 loop is CASTEGTGGSPLHF. DNA of the CDR3: TGTGCCAGCACCGAAGGGACAGGAGGTTCACCCCTCCACTTT. V gene TRBV3-1 combines with J gene TRBJ1-6; 8 nucleotides agree with TRBD1. The germline gives CDR1 LGHDT, CDR2 YNNKEL (reference sequence). The CDR3 loop spans 14 amino acids. Trimming at V came to 7 bases and at J to 9 bases, leaving 8 bases not matched to a gene.

The rearrangement links TRBV29-1 to TRBJ1-1, with a tentative D call TRBD1 (6 bases). The CDR3 sequence is 12 residues long. CDR1 and CDR2 from the germline V gene are SQVTM and ANQGSEA. Deletions cut 3 bases from V and 11 bases from J, with 16 bases between. The CDR3 DNA reads TGCAGCGTTGACAAGGGGGGGAGAGAGGCTTTCTTT. As protein: CSVDKGGREAFF. The whole variable domain, filled in from reference TRBV29-1 and TRBJ1-1, reads SAVISQKPSRDICQRGTSLTIQCQVDSQVTMMFWYRQQPGQSLTLIATANQGSEATYESGFVIDKFPISRPNLTFSTLTVSNMSPEDSSIYLCSVDKGGREAFFGQGTRLTVV.

CDR3 residues: CASSKGQGIGTDTQYF. CDR3 in DNA: TGTGCCAGCAGCAAAGGGCAGGGAATAGGGACAGATACGCAGTATTTT. The V and J genes are TRBV21-1 and TRBJ2-3; the DNA was not used to check the table's D call, TRBD1. TRBV21-1 is an annotated pseudogene. The CDR3 is made up of 16 amino acids.

The table lists this clonotype with many counts. The V gene is TRBV28, the J gene TRBJ2-7, with D possibly being TRBD2 (6 bases). Deletions cut 8 bases from V and 2 bases from J, with 19 bases between. CDR1 and CDR2 from the germline V gene are MDHEN and SYDVKM. The CDR3 is 15 residues long. The CDR3 nucleotides read TGTGCCAGCTGGCCCGGGACTGAGACCCCCTACGAGCAGTACTTC. Translating it yields CASWPGTETPYEQYF.

This clonotype was seen more than once but under ten times. The J gene is TRBJ2-1, the V gene TRBV15; 7 positions agree with TRBD1. This CDR3 region has 14 residues. Losses at the gene ends were 1 base for V and 6 bases for J; bases not matched to a gene: 3. CDR1 is LNHNV and CDR2 is YYDKDF in the germline V gene (reference sequence). In DNA, the CDR3 is TGTGCCACCAGCAGAGCCGACAGGGTCAATGAGCAGTTCTTC. This gives the protein CATSRADRVNEQFF.

This chain joins TRBV24-1 and TRBJ2-7, with 9 bases identical to TRBD2. CDR3 size: 15 residues. Germline CDR1 KGHDR, CDR2 SFDVKD. With V trimmed by 2 bases and J by 5 bases, 6 bases remained unmatched. CDR3 amino acids: CATSDSLAGDNEQYF. The CDR3 DNA follows: TGTGCCACCAGTGATTCCTTAGCGGGGGATAACGAGCAGTACTTC.

The chain is built from TRBV28 and TRBJ2-3, with D perhaps TRBD1 or TRBD2 (5 bases each). The V gene lost 6 bases and the J gene lost 6 bases, with 19 bases spanning the gap. This CDR3 contains 15 residues. Germline CDR1 is MDHEN and CDR2 is SYDVKM. CDR3 sequence (DNA): TGTGCCAGCAGGACCGGGACCAGCAAGCGGGATACGCAGTATTTT. This sequence encodes CASRTGTSKRDTQYF.

The V and J genes are TRBV2 and TRBJ1-5; the match to TRBD1 covers 9 bases. Germline values: CDR1 SNHLY, CDR2 FYNNEI. The CDR3 has 14 amino acids. The J segment lost 3 bases and the V segment lost 6 bases, leaving 3 bases of the junction unmatched. CDR3 region: CASRRQGDNQPQHF. The CDR3 DNA sequence: TGTGCCAGCAGGCGACAGGGGGACAATCAGCCCCAGCATTTT.

In the case of this clonotype: A read error may explain this, as a much larger clone is one base away. This sequence joins TRBV14 and TRBJ1-1, with unresolved D. Trimming shortened V by 0 bases and J by 6 bases, and 8 bases separated the two germline ends. The CDR3 spans 13 residues. CDR1 is SGHDN and CDR2 is FVKESK in the germline V gene. CDR3 region: CASSQDPRSEAFF. In DNA form, the CDR3 reads TGTGCCAGCAGCCAAGATCCCAGATCTGAAGCTTTCTTT.

This clonotype was counted a few times. The CDR3, as DNA: TGTGCCAGCAGAACCCGGACAGGGAAGAACACTGAAGCTTTCTTT. Protein: CASRTRTGKNTEAFF. The chain employs TRBV7-2 and TRBJ1-1; TRBD1 agrees at 8 bases. The trim removed 6 bases at V and 1 base at J, leaving 7 bases unmatched. This CDR3 is built from 15 residues. Germline V gene sequence: CDR1 SGHTA, CDR2 FQGNSA. The whole variable domain, remainder taken from reference TRBV7-2 and TRBJ1-1, is GAGVSQSPSNKVTEKGKDVELRCDPISGHTALYWYRQSLGQGLEFLIYFQGNSAPDKSGLPSDRFSAERTGGSVSTLTIQRTQQEDSAVYLCASRTRTGKNTEAFFGQGTRLTVV.

V and J are TRBV12-3 or TRBV12-4 and TRBJ1-4, with D tentatively TRBD1 (6 bases). V lost 6 bases and J 8 bases, leaving 16 bases between the germline ends. The CDR3 has 14 residues. CDR3 bases: TGTGCCAGCAGCCCAGGACAGCCGTGGGAAAAACTGTTTTTT. Translated: CASSPGQPWEKLFF.

This clonotype occurred many times. The V call is TRBV10-3, the J call TRBJ2-5; D is uncertain. The CDR3 spans 13 residues. CDR1 is ENHRY, CDR2 SYGVKD, per germline. Trimming stripped 3 bases from V and 5 bases from J, with 10 bases between. CDR3 bases: TGTGCCATCAGTGATTTGGGTTGGGAGACCCAGTACTTC. This codes for CAISDLGWETQYF.

The sample holds a few counts of this clonotype. This sequence joins TRBV7-8 and TRBJ2-2; TRBD2 matches 9 bases. Germline V gene sequence: CDR1 SGHVS, CDR2 FQNEAQ. The CDR3 length is 18 residues. V gave up 4 bases and J gave up 4 bases; unmatched junction bases: 13. For the CDR3, the DNA is TGTGCCAGCAGCTACGGACCTCGCGGGGGGGCGAGCACCGGGGAGCTGTTTTTT. It translates to CASSYGPRGGASTGELFF.

This clonotype came up many times. The genes are TRBV28 and TRBJ2-5; D is uncertain. Trimming cost V 4 bases and J 2 bases, with 8 bases left between them. The CDR3 runs 13 residues. The germline CDR1 and CDR2 sequences are MDHEN and SYDVKM. CDR3 nucleotide sequence: TGTGCCAGCAGTTCCCTACTACAAGAGACCCAGTACTTC. Its translation: CASSSLLQETQYF.

This clonotype was observed many times. The genes are TRBV18 and TRBJ2-1, with 8 bases that match TRBD1. With V trimmed by 2 bases and J by 6 bases, 3 bases remained unmatched. Germline CDR1 reads KGHSH; CDR2 reads LQKENI. The CDR3 covers 14 residues. This CDR3 is CASSPYTGGNEQFF. CDR3 nucleotides: TGTGCCAGCTCACCATACACAGGGGGCAATGAGCAGTTCTTC.

This clonotype was recorded many times. V and J are TRBV4-3 and TRBJ1-5; possibly TRBD1 for D (6 bases). The CDR3 extends over 17 amino acids. Germline V gene sequence: CDR1 LGHNA, CDR2 YSLEER. V dropped 1 base and J dropped 4 bases, with 17 bases sitting between them. CDR3 sequence: CASSQGTTGHYNQPQHF. CDR3 bases: TGCGCCAGCAGCCAAGGGACAACGGGACACTATAATCAGCCCCAGCATTTT.